A selection of T cell receptor beta chains follows, all from one sample in a study of blood T cells in healthy people across ages. MiXCR, applied by TCRdb to the 5' RACE reads, yields one record per CDR3 protein. This sample has more than 500,000 distinct CDR3 sequences, with around a quarter found just once. These same data were also listed under a study on T cells of mothers and their children.

The sample was blood. The source is a boy between 2 and 10 years old in good health. Both conserved end residues are part of each CDR3. Each record gives: clone size, J gene, V gene, D gene, CDR3 DNA, CDR3 protein. D genes are given only for firm matches. Some rows have no size entry. The others give once, few or many, or a class for an expanded clone.

clone size: NA
J gene: TRBJ1-1
V gene: TRBV6-5
D gene: TRBD1
CDR3 DNA: TGTGCCAGCAGTTACGGATTGACAGGGCCGATCACTGAAGCTTTCTTT
CDR3 protein: CASSYGLTGPITEAFF

clone size: few
J gene: TRBJ2-5
V gene: TRBV10-1
D gene: NA
CDR3 DNA: TGCGCCAGCTCACAGGAGCAAGAGACCCAGTACTTC
CDR3 protein: CASSQEQETQYF

clone size: NA
J gene: TRBJ1-2
V gene: TRBV15
D gene: TRBD1
CDR3 DNA: TGTGCCACCAGCAGAGATGGGGTAGGGGGCCACACCTTC
CDR3 protein: CATSRDGVGGHTF

clone size: few
J gene: TRBJ2-1
V gene: TRBV6-5
D gene: NA
CDR3 DNA: TGTGCCAGCAGTTCCTGGGGACTAGTCGCTTCAGGGGGTGAGCAGTTCTTC
CDR3 protein: CASSSWGLVASGGEQFF

clone size: NA
J gene: TRBJ2-1
V gene: TRBV29-1
D gene: TRBD2
CDR3 DNA: TGCAGCGTTGAAGGATTTACTAGCGGGGTGGGGTCCTACAATGAGCAGTTCTTC
CDR3 protein: CSVEGFTSGVGSYNEQFF

clone size: few
J gene: TRBJ1-6
V gene: TRBV25-1
D gene: NA
CDR3 DNA: TGTGCCAGCGGCCGCTCCCTGGAACCCCTCCACTTT
CDR3 protein: CASGRSLEPLHF

clone size: NA
J gene: TRBJ2-5
V gene: TRBV2
D gene: NA
CDR3 DNA: TGTGCCACATTATGGGAGACCCAGTACTTC
CDR3 protein: CATLWETQYF

clone size: few
J gene: TRBJ2-7
V gene: TRBV7-8
D gene: NA
CDR3 DNA: TGTGCCAGCAGCTTCCCCAGGAGCTCCTACGAGCAGTACTTC
CDR3 protein: CASSFPRSSYEQYF

clone size: few
J gene: TRBJ2-5
V gene: TRBV5-4
D gene: NA
CDR3 DNA: TGTGCCAGCAGCTTGGTCGATGCGGAGACCCAGTACTTC
CDR3 protein: CASSLVDAETQYF

clone size: NA
J gene: TRBJ2-5
V gene: TRBV20-1
D gene: TRBD1
CDR3 DNA: TGCAGTGCTAGAGGGGACAGGGGAGCACAAGAGACCCAGTACTTC
CDR3 protein: CSARGDRGAQETQYF

clone size: NA
J gene: TRBJ2-5
V gene: TRBV6-5
D gene: NA
CDR3 DNA: TGTGCCAGCAGCAAACTAGTTTTGGAGACCCAGTACTTC
CDR3 protein: CASSKLVLETQYF

clone size: NA
J gene: TRBJ2-3
V gene: TRBV7-7
D gene: NA
CDR3 DNA: TGTGCTAGCAGCTTATTGGCTGGGCAGGGAACAGATACGCAGTATTTT
CDR3 protein: CASSLLAGQGTDTQYF

clone size: NA
J gene: TRBJ2-3
V gene: TRBV10-3
D gene: TRBD1
CDR3 DNA: TGTGCCATCAGTGACCCGGGACAGGGTTTAGCAGATACGCAGTATTTT
CDR3 protein: CAISDPGQGLADTQYF

clone size: NA
J gene: TRBJ2-3
V gene: TRBV7-9
D gene: NA
CDR3 DNA: TGTGCCAGTAGCTTGCTCCCTCCCCCAGATACGCAGTATTTT
CDR3 protein: CASSLLPPPDTQYF

clone size: NA
J gene: TRBJ1-2
V gene: TRBV5-1
D gene: NA
CDR3 DNA: TGCGCCAGCAGCCCGGCGGGCACCTACATCTATGGCTACACCTTC
CDR3 protein: CASSPAGTYIYGYTF

clone size: NA
J gene: TRBJ2-7
V gene: TRBV11-2
D gene: NA
CDR3 DNA: TGTGCCAGCAGCCTCCGGGACCTCTCCTACGAGCAGTACTTC
CDR3 protein: CASSLRDLSYEQYF

clone size: few
J gene: TRBJ2-5
V gene: TRBV10-3
D gene: TRBD2
CDR3 DNA: TGTGCCATCAGTGTCGGGACTACTGTACCGGAGTACTTC
CDR3 protein: CAISVGTTVPEYF

clone size: NA
J gene: TRBJ2-1
V gene: TRBV2
D gene: TRBD2
CDR3 DNA: TGTGCCAGCAGTGGTCGTAGCGGGAGGGGTTACAATGAGCAGTTCTTC
CDR3 protein: CASSGRSGRGYNEQFF

clone size: NA
J gene: TRBJ1-6
V gene: TRBV28
D gene: NA
CDR3 DNA: TGTGCCAGCAGTTTCCGTCAAGCCTATAATTCACCCCTCCACTTT
CDR3 protein: CASSFRQAYNSPLHF

clone size: few
J gene: TRBJ1-4
V gene: TRBV27
D gene: NA
CDR3 DNA: TGTGCCAGCAGTTTGTCAGGTAGCGCGGAAAAACTGTTTTTT
CDR3 protein: CASSLSGSAEKLFF

clone size: NA
J gene: TRBJ2-5
V gene: TRBV20-1
D gene: NA
CDR3 DNA: TGCAGTGCTAGAGATCATTTGGTGGCGTCGACCCGCTTC
CDR3 protein: CSARDHLVASTRF

clone size: NA
J gene: TRBJ2-1
V gene: TRBV29-1
D gene: NA
CDR3 DNA: TGCAGCGTTGGGCGGGCCGGGAATGAGCAGTTCTTC
CDR3 protein: CSVGRAGNEQFF